This T cell receptor beta chain is from a study of blood T cell repertoires in COVID-19. After removal of 0 bases from V and 5 bases from J, the junction contained 8 bases not matched to a gene. The CDR3 is 16 residues long. CDR1 is SGHKS, CDR2 YYEKEE, per germline (reference sequence). The assay was immunoSEQ multiplex PCR, and TCRdb's table has in-frame clones only and misses some. This table holds fewer than 700,000 clones, around nine tenths found once. The gene calls are TRBV5-5 and TRBJ2-5; 9 nucleotides align to TRBD2. The source is a woman aged 45-60 years with COVID-19, enrolled during active disease. The specimen was peripheral blood. CDR3 sequence reads: CASSLAAGGRGETQYF. The DNA of the CDR3 is TGTGCCAGCAGCTTGGCGGCGGGGGGGCGTGGTGAGACCCAGTACTTC. The variable domain in full, completed from reference TRBV5-5 and TRBJ2-5, reads DAGVTQSPTHLIKTRGQQVTLRCSPISGHKSVSWYQQVLGQGPQFIFQYYEKEERGRGNFPDRFSARQFPNYSSELNVNALLLGDSALYLCASSLAAGGRGETQYFGPGTRLLVL.